This record concerns one TCR beta chain sequence. Original methodology: Patient CD8+ clones bigger than 1% seldom lined up with published virus-specific TCRB sequences. Here immunoSEQ multiplex PCR was the method, and the copy in TCRdb shows in-frame clones only, minus some. V, J and clone size are taken as reported in that table, and D and trimming were inferred from the DNA itself. The table has approximately 17,000 clones, 79% seen once. This sample is part of a study of somatic mutations in cytotoxic T cells in rheumatoid arthritis. Study details: No treatment had yet been given when patient blood (around 33 ml EDTA) was drawn, right after diagnosis.

The CDR3 covers 14 residues. Trimming removed 6 bases at V and 7 bases at J, with 16 bases between. CDR1 and CDR2 from the germline V gene are MNHEY and SVGAGI. The TCR originated in an adult with rheumatoid arthritis. The material sequenced was CD8+ T cells sorted from blood. The chain couples TRBV6-5 to TRBJ2-4; tentatively, D is TRBD2 (6 bases). The CDR3 reads CASSPGSEGNIQYF. The CDR3 DNA reads TGTGCCAGCAGCCCCGGGAGCGAGGGCAACATTCAGTACTTC.